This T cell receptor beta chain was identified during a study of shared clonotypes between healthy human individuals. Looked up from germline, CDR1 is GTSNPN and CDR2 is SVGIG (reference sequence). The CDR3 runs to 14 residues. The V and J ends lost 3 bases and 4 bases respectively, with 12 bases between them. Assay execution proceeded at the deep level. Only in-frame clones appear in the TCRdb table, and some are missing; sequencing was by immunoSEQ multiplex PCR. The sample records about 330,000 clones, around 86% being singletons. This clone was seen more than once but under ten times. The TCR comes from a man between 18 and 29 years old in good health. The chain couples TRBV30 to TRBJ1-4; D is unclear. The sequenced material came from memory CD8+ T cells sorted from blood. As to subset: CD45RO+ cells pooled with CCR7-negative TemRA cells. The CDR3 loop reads CAWRFAGNNEKLFF. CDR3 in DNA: TGTGCCTGGAGATTTGCAGGAAATAATGAAAAACTGTTTTTT. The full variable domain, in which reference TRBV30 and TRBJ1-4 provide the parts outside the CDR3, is SQTIHQWPATLVQPVGSPLSLECTVEGTSNPNLYWYRQAAGRGLQLLFYSVGIGQISSEVPQNLSASRPQDRQFILSSKKLLLSDSGFYLCAWRFAGNNEKLFFGSGTQLSVL.